One sample yielded the 19 T cell receptor beta chains listed below, sequenced in a study of immune cell composition in non-small cell lung cancer. Produced via immunoSEQ multiplex PCR; TCRdb's table is partial and in-frame only. This sample has around 8,000 clones; around 75% occur once, and the top ten carry more than 8%. The material sequenced was lung tumor tissue. These receptors all stem from a human donor with non-small cell lung cancer.

The chain is built from TRBV29-1 and TRBJ1-1; 7 bases align to TRBD1. Germline assignment: CDR1 SQVTM and CDR2 ANQGSEA. V lost 6 bases and J lost 5; bases outside the gene matches: 6. This CDR3 is 12 amino acids long. DNA of the CDR3: TGCAGCGTCGACAGGGAAGGAACTGAAGCTTTCTTT. It encodes CSVDREGTEAFF.

This clone was counted once. V usage is TRBV7-3 and J usage is TRBJ2-5; 10 bases line up with TRBD2. With V trimmed by 3 bases and J by 5 bases, 9 bases remained unmatched. Germline CDR1 and CDR2: SGHTA and FQGTGA. The CDR3 has 16 residues. CDR3: CASSLGPAGGVETQYF. In DNA form, the CDR3 reads TGTGCCAGCAGCTTGGGGCCAGCGGGAGGGGTGGAGACCCAGTACTTC.

Only a few counts were recorded for this clone. The J gene is TRBJ1-1, the V gene TRBV6-6; D unresolved. This CDR3 contains 13 residues. Trimming took off 2 bases at V and 3 bases at J, with 7 bases between the two ends. The germline gives CDR1 MNHNY, CDR2 SVGAGI (reference sequence). The CDR3 region is CASSYHGDTEAFF. The DNA of the CDR3 is TGTGCCAGCAGTTACCACGGGGACACTGAAGCTTTCTTT.

V and J are TRBV4-1 and TRBJ2-1, with 8 bases lining up with TRBD2. This CDR3 has 15 residues. The junction had 3 bases not matched to a gene; V was cut back by 1 base and J by 4 bases. Germline assignment: CDR1 MGHRA and CDR2 YSYEKL. The CDR3 region has the DNA TGCGCCAGCAGCCAAGGTAGCGGGAATTACAATGAGCAGTTCTTC. Protein product: CASSQGSGNYNEQFF.

This chain connects TRBV7-8 to TRBJ1-1; possible D gene TRBD1, 5 bases. The CDR3 is made up of 15 amino acids. V lost 0 bases to trimming and J lost 8 bases, with 16 bases between them. CDR1 and CDR2 (germline): SGHVS, FQNEAQ. The CDR3 DNA follows: TGTGCCAGCAGCTTAGCGCCCGGGACTTCTCTAGAAGCTTTCTTT. Amino acid sequence: CASSLAPGTSLEAFF.

The CDR3 sequence: CASSVLNYGYTF. The CDR3 DNA is TGTGCCAGCTCAGTCCTGAACTATGGCTACACCTTC. The chain joins TRBV18 to TRBJ1-2; unclear D gene. In germline, CDR1 is KGHSH, CDR2 LQKENI. The CDR3 loop spans 12 amino acids. V was pared by 5 bases and J by 2 bases, with 6 bases between.

This clone counts as medium-sized. The chain combines TRBV20-1 with TRBJ2-5; D unresolved. The CDR3 is 11 residues long. Germline assignment: CDR1 DFQATT and CDR2 SNEGSKA (reference sequence). V gave up 7 bases and J gave up 1 base, with 7 bases separating them. The CDR3 DNA is TGCAGTGGACAAGCCCAAGAGACCCAGTACTTC. Translation: CSGQAQETQYF.

This clone was found a few times. The J gene is TRBJ2-7, the V gene TRBV2, with D tentatively TRBD1 (6 bases). The germline gives CDR1 SNHLY, CDR2 FYNNEI. There are 13 residues in the CDR3. Trimming removed 5 bases at V and 4 bases at J, with 12 bases between. Here the CDR3 DNA reads TGTGCCAGCAGTTCAGGGGCTGTTTACGAGCAGTACTTC. It specifies CASSSGAVYEQYF.

This clone was counted only a few times. This sequence joins TRBV5-1 and TRBJ2-1, with 8 bases fitting TRBD1. Looked up from germline, CDR1 is SGHRS and CDR2 is YFSETQ. The CDR3 has 15 residues. Trimming at V came to 0 bases and at J to 2 bases, leaving 1 base not matched to a gene. The CDR3 nucleotides are TGCGCCAGCAGCTTGGCGGGACAGGCCTACAATGAGCAGTTCTTC. Translating it yields CASSLAGQAYNEQFF. The full variable domain, with the rest looked up from reference TRBV5-1 and TRBJ2-1, is KAGVTQTPRYLIKTRGQQVTLSCSPISGHRSVSWYQQTPGQGLQFLFEYFSETQRNKGNFPGRFSGRQFSNSRSEMNVSTLELGDSALYLCASSLAGQAYNEQFFGPGTRLTVL.

The V and J genes are TRBV12-5 and TRBJ2-3, with 7 bases matching TRBD1. Germline V gene data show CDR1 as LGHNT and CDR2 as FRNRAP. The CDR3 has 15 residues. Trimming removed 1 base from V and 1 base from J; junction bases left unmatched: 2. Written as DNA, the CDR3 is TGTGCTAGTGGTTTGGCAGACAGGGGCACAGATACGCAGTATTTT. Its translation: CASGLADRGTDTQYF. Full variable domain (rest looked up from reference TRBV12-5 and TRBJ2-3): DARVTQTPRHKVTEMGQEVTMRCQPILGHNTVFWYRQTMMQGLELLAYFRNRAPLDDSGMPKDRFSAEMPDATLATLKIQPSEPRDSAVYFCASGLADRGTDTQYFGPGTRLTVL.

J is TRBJ1-1 and V is TRBV19; tentative D call: TRBD1 (5 bases). Germline V gene sequence: CDR1 LNHDA, CDR2 SQIVND (reference sequence). This CDR3 is 15 amino acids long. Trimming took off 0 bases at V and 0 bases at J, with 8 bases between the two ends. Written as DNA, the CDR3 is TGTGCCAGTAGTATAGAGGGACTCATGAACACTGAAGCTTTCTTT. It encodes CASSIEGLMNTEAFF.

By share, this clone counts as medium-sized. The chain joins TRBV15 to TRBJ1-5; 8 bases map to TRBD1. The CDR3 loop spans 17 amino acids. V lost 0 bases to trimming and J lost 6 bases; unmatched junction nucleotides: 10. Germline CDR1 is LNHNV and CDR2 is YYDKDF (reference sequence). CDR3 DNA: TGTGCCACCAGCAGAGATTCTGGGGCAGGGGGCATTCAGCCCCAGCATTTT. Amino acids: CATSRDSGAGGIQPQHF.

Only one count was recorded for this clone. The rearrangement links TRBV2 to TRBJ2-6; D perhaps matches TRBD2 (5 bases). The germline V and J ends were trimmed by 7 bases and 2 bases, with 18 bases remaining between them. CDR3 size: 17 residues. Germline V lookup: CDR1 SNHLY, CDR2 FYNNEI. CDR3 residues: CASTTTIPRAGANVLTF. The CDR3 nucleotides are TGTGCCAGCACCACGACTATTCCTAGGGCTGGGGCCAACGTCCTGACTTTC.

This chain connects TRBV5-1 to TRBJ1-2; D may be TRBD1 (6 bases). V was clipped by 0 bases and J by 0 bases, with 9 bases between them. The CDR3 has 15 amino acids. Germline V gene lookup returns CDR1 SGHRS and CDR2 YFSETQ. CDR3 region: CASSLAAGANYGYTF. For the CDR3, the DNA is TGCGCCAGCAGCTTGGCCGCAGGGGCTAACTATGGCTACACCTTC.

The chain carries TRBV19 and TRBJ2-3, with D hard to call. The V and J ends lost 5 bases and 1 base respectively, with 16 bases between them. The CDR3 is made up of 16 amino acids. Germline CDR1 LNHDA, CDR2 SQIVND (reference sequence). The CDR3 reads CASSASSLGGTDTQYF. Here the CDR3 DNA reads TGTGCCAGTAGTGCCTCCTCACTCGGTGGCACAGATACGCAGTATTTT.

V is TRBV7-8 and J is TRBJ2-1; 8 bases are a match to TRBD2. Trimming cost V 6 bases and J 3 bases; bases outside gene matches: 10. The CDR3 length is 16 residues. The germline V gene has CDR1 SGHVS and CDR2 FQNEAQ. This CDR3 reads CASSQTSAGYYNEQFF. The CDR3 region has the DNA TGTGCCAGCAGTCAGACTAGCGCGGGGTACTACAATGAGCAGTTCTTC.

V and J are TRBV2 and TRBJ1-1; unclear D gene. Trimming left V 5 bases short and J 12 bases short, with 10 bases between. The CDR3 has 10 amino acids. The V gene's germline CDR1 is SNHLY and CDR2 FYNNEI. This CDR3 is CASSNLRPFF. The DNA for the CDR3 is TGTGCCAGCAGTAACTTACGCCCTTTCTTT. Variable domain in full (rest from reference TRBV2 and TRBJ1-1): EPEVTQTPSHQVTQMGQEVILRCVPISNHLYFYWYRQILGQKVEFLVSFYNNEISEKSEIFDDQFSVERPDGSNFTLKIRSTKLEDSAMYFCASSNLRPFFGQGTRLTVV.

This chain joins TRBV5-5 and TRBJ1-6; no firm D call. V dropped 7 bases and J dropped 10 bases, with 21 bases sitting between them. Germline lookup yields CDR1 SGHKS and CDR2 YYEKEE (reference sequence). The CDR3 consists of 15 residues. CDR3 amino acids: CASSLQWRDGSPLHF. The CDR3 DNA reads as TGTGCCAGCTCCCTTCAGTGGCGGGATGGCTCACCCCTCCACTTT.

V and J are TRBV2 and TRBJ2-3; 8 bases line up with TRBD2. Germline CDR1 is SNHLY and CDR2 is FYNNEI. CDR3 length: 14 residues. V gave up 10 bases and J gave up 8 bases; unmatched junction bases: 14. The CDR3 sequence: CATTGTVSGGTQYF. The CDR3 DNA follows: TGTGCCACGACCGGGACGGTCAGCGGGGGTACGCAGTATTTT.